The sequence of this T cell receptor (beta chain) was determined in a study of blood T cell repertoires in COVID-19. At the level of the study: The United States, Italy and Spain provided the acute and convalescent COVID-19 samples. PBMCs, B-cell-depleted T cells, or T cells provided the cDNA or gDNA that made up the material.

Authors' methods: Reference gene primer amplification gave nucleated cell count estimates. TCRdb's table, derived via immunoSEQ multiplex PCR, lists solely in-frame clones and lacks some. The V and J calls and clone size come from that table; D and trimming were worked out from the DNA. The sample carries over 75,000 clones, 70% to 90% recorded once. The CDR3 contains 17 residues. Germline V gene lookup returns CDR1 SGHTS and CDR2 YDEGEE. V dropped 2 bases and J dropped 1; count of bases not matched to a gene: 8. Sequencing input: peripheral blood. This TCR was recovered from an elderly woman with acute or convalescent COVID-19. The V gene is TRBV5-8, the J gene TRBJ1-3, with 8 bases that match TRBD1. CDR3 loop: CASSLPGGLGSGNTIYF. CDR3 DNA sequence: TGTGCCAGCAGCTTACCAGGGGGCCTGGGGTCTGGAAACACCATATATTTT.